Sequencing of this TCR beta chain was carried out in a study of OX40 agonist ivuxolimab in advanced cancers. The wider study: Patients received the agonistic anti-OX40 (CD134) antibody ivuxolimab. Study-wide findings and caveats: The authors also found low normalized T-cell clonal expansion in some nonresponders. Researchers report that CD8+ T cells had, on average, more expanded clones than CD4+.

This table comes from immunoSEQ multiplex PCR, and its TCRdb copy is limited to in-frame clones, with some not included. The sample yields approximately 82,000 clones, around 87% seen once. This CDR3 has 18 residues. The germline gives CDR1 LNHDA, CDR2 SQIVND (reference sequence). V was cut by 6 bases and J by 0 bases, with 21 bases left in between. Autoimmune disease history or systemic immunosuppression barred patients. Comment on this clone: Antigen specificity is unknown.

J is TRBJ1-5 and V is TRBV19, with no clear D. The clonotype comes from an adult with an advanced solid tumor such as melanoma, head and neck, liver or kidney cancer. Specimen: CD4+ or CD8+ T cells sorted from blood, collected in a trial of the OX40 agonist ivuxolimab. This chain's CDR3 is CASSMFFAVGSSNQPQHF. In nucleotides, the CDR3 is TGTGCCAGTAGCATGTTTTTCGCCGTCGGTAGTAGCAATCAGCCCCAGCATTTT.